These 2 T cell receptor beta chains share one sample of origin, sequenced in a study of T cells in women clearing cervical HPV infection listed by TCRdb under 2018. Library prep was done by the immunoSEQ multiplex PCR assay. The clones in this table, taken by TCRdb from immuneACCESS, are in-frame only. Not every clone is retained; where verified, under half of the shortfall comes from an unresolved V gene, and the cause of the rest is unknown. The sample has tens of thousands of clones on record. The ten most abundant clones make up more than 1.3% of the sample. The sequenced sample consisted of blood buffy coat. Receptors were obtained from a woman between 18 and 75 years old with a cervical HPV16 infection that either progressed to CIN3+ or cleared (not recorded which).

About this clone: The read ends 3 residues early relative to the CDR3; the germline J gene fills the gap. The V call is TRBV6-2 or TRBV6-3, the J call TRBJ1-2; TRBD1 aligns across 10 bases. V lost 6 bases to trimming and J lost 5 bases; unmatched junction nucleotides: 9. CDR1 MNHEY and CDR2 SVGEGT come from the germline V gene. The CDR3 loop spans 15 amino acids. CDR3: CASSAPGQGNYGYTF. The covered CDR3 bases are TGTGCCAGCAGCGCTCCGGGACAGGGGAATTATGGC.

As for this clone: The read is 3 residues too short to cover the CDR3 end, so that end is filled in from the germline J gene. The chain is built from TRBV29-1 and TRBJ2-7, with D possibly TRBD2 on 7 matching bases. This CDR3 is built from 14 residues. Germline assignment: CDR1 SQVTM and CDR2 ANQGSEA. V was trimmed by 7 bases and J by 3 bases, leaving 19 bases between them. The covered CDR3 bases are TGCAGCGCTACACGGCAGGGAGGGGGCTACGAG. The encoded protein is CSATRQGGGYE. The CDR3 in full is CSATRQGGGYEQYF.